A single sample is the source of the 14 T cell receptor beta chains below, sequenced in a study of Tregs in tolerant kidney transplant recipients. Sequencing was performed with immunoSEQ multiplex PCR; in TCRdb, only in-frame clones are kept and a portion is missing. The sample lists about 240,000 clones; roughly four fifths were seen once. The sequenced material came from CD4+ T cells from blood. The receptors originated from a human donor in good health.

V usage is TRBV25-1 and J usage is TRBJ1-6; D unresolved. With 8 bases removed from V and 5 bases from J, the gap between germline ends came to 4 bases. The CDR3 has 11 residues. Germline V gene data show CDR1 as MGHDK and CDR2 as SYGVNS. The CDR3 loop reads CASANNSPLHF. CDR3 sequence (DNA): TGTGCCAGCGCGAATAATTCACCCCTCCACTTT. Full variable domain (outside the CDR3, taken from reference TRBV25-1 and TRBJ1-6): EADIYQTPRYLVIGTGKKITLECSQTMGHDKMYWYQQDPGMELHLIHYSYGVNSTEKGDLSSESTVSRIRTEHFPLTLESARPSHTSQYLCASANNSPLHFGNGTRLTVT.

CDR3 amino acids: CSGRGTTGTEAFF. CDR3 sequence (DNA): TGTTCTGGGAGGGGGACAACGGGCACTGAAGCTTTCTTT. The chain joins TRBV21-1 to TRBJ1-1. TRBV21-1 is a listed pseudogene. The CDR3 is made up of 13 amino acids.

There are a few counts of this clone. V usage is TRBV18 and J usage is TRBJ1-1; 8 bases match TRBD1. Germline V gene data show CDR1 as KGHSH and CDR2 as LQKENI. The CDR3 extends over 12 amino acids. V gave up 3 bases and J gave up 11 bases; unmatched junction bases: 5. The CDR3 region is CASSPRTGSAFF. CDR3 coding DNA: TGTGCCAGCTCACCGCGGACAGGGAGCGCTTTCTTT. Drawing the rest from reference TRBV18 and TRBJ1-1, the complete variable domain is NAGVMQNPRHLVRRRGQEARLRCSPMKGHSHVYWYRQLPEEGLKFMVYLQKENIIDESGMPKERFSAEFPKEGPSILRIQQVVRGDSAAYFCASSPRTGSAFFGQGTRLTVV.

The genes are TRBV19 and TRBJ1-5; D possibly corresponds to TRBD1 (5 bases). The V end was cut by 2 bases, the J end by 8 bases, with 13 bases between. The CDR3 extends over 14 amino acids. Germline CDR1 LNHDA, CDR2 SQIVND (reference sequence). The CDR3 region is CASSISQGFKPQHF. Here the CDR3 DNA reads TGTGCCAGTAGTATAAGTCAGGGTTTCAAGCCCCAGCATTTT.

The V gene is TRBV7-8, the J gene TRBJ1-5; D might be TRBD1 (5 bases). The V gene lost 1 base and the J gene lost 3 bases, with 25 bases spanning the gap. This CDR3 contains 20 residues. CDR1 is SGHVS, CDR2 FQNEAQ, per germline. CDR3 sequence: CASSLVWRPRDQGANQPQHF. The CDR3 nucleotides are TGTGCCAGCAGCTTAGTGTGGCGCCCCCGGGACCAAGGGGCCAATCAGCCCCAGCATTTT.

The CDR3 sequence: CASSIFTSGSGGYNEQFF. DNA of the CDR3: TGTGCCAGTAGTATTTTTACTAGCGGGAGTGGCGGCTACAATGAGCAGTTCTTC. The rearrangement links TRBV19 to TRBJ2-1, with TRBD2 identical over 11 bases. The junction had 10 bases not matched to a gene; V was cut back by 3 bases and J by 3 bases. The germline gives CDR1 LNHDA, CDR2 SQIVND (reference sequence). CDR3 size: 18 residues.

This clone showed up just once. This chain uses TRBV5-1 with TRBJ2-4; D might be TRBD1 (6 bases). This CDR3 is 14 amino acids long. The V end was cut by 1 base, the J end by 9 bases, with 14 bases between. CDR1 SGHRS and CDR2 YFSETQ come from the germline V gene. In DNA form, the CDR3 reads TGCGCCAGCAGCTTGCCGGCAGGGGCTGGCATTCAGTACTTC. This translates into CASSLPAGAGIQYF.

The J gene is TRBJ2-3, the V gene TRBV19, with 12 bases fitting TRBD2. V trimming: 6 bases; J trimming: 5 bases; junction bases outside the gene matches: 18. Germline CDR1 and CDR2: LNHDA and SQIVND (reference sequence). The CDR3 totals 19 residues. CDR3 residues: CASSPRERLAGGTLDTQYF. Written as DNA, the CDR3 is TGTGCCAGTAGCCCTAGGGAGCGGCTAGCGGGGGGGACCTTAGATACGCAGTATTTT. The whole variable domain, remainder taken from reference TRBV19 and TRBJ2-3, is DGGITQSPKYLFRKEGQNVTLSCEQNLNHDAMYWYRQDPGQGLRLIYYSQIVNDFQKGDIAEGYSVSREKKESFPLTVTSAQKNPTAFYLCASSPRERLAGGTLDTQYFGPGTRLTVL.

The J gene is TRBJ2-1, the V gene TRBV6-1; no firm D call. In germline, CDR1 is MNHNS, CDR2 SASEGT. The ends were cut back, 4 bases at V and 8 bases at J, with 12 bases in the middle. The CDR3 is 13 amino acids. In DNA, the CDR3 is TGTGCCAGCAGTGTGCAGCCCGAGGATGAGCAGTTCTTC. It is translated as CASSVQPEDEQFF.

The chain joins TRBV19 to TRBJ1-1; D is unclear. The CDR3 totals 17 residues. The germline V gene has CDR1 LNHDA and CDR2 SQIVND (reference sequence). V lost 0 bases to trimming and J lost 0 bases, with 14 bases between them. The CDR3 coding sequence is TGTGCCAGTAGTATAGAGAAGGGCCTCCGGGTGAACACTGAAGCTTTCTTT. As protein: CASSIEKGLRVNTEAFF. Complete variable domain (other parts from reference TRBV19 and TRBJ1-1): DGGITQSPKYLFRKEGQNVTLSCEQNLNHDAMYWYRQDPGQGLRLIYYSQIVNDFQKGDIAEGYSVSREKKESFPLTVTSAQKNPTAFYLCASSIEKGLRVNTEAFFGQGTRLTVV.

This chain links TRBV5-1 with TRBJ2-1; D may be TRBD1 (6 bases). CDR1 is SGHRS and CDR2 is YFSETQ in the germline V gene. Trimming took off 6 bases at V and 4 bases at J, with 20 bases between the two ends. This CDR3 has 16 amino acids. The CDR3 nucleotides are TGCGCCAGCACCATAAATTACAGGGCCCCTTACAATGAGCAGTTCTTC. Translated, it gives CASTINYRAPYNEQFF. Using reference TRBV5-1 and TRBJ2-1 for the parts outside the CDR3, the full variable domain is KAGVTQTPRYLIKTRGQQVTLSCSPISGHRSVSWYQQTPGQGLQFLFEYFSETQRNKGNFPGRFSGRQFSNSRSEMNVSTLELGDSALYLCASTINYRAPYNEQFFGPGTRLTVL.

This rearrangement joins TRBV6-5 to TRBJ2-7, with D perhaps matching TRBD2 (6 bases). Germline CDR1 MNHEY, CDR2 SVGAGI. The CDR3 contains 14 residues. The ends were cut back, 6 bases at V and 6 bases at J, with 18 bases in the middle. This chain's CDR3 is CASSSHSGGAEQYF. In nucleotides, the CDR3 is TGTGCCAGCAGCTCCCACAGTGGCGGGGCCGAGCAGTACTTC.

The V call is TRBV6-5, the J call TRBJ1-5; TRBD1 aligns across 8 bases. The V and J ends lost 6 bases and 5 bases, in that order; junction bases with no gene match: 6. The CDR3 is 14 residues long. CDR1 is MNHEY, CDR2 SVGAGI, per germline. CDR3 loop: CASRADRGHQPQHF. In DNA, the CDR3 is TGTGCCAGCAGGGCTGACAGGGGACATCAGCCCCAGCATTTT.

The CDR3, as DNA: TGTGCCAGCAGTTACTCGAGTCAGGCGAACACTGAAGCTTTCTTT. Its translation: CASSYSSQANTEAFF. The V and J genes are TRBV6-5 and TRBJ1-1, with D unclear. V gave up 0 bases and J gave up 1 base, with 9 bases separating them. Per the germline V gene, CDR1 is MNHEY and CDR2 is SVGAGI. The CDR3 totals 15 residues.